This entry features one TCR beta chain sequence. Its antigen is currently unknown. Method: immunoSEQ multiplex PCR; TCRdb's copy keeps in-frame clones and lacks some. The table shows 2,000 to 2,500 clones, with roughly two thirds occurring only once. The germline V gene has CDR1 MDHEN and CDR2 SYDVKM. V dropped 4 bases and J dropped 4 bases, with 13 bases sitting between them. The CDR3 totals 14 residues. This record belongs to a study of CD8 T cell repertoires and HIV-1 epitope variants. Study in general: Controls were a CMV, EBV and flu pool, Ebola AY9, and no peptide. Cultures ran less than 12 days, with IL-2, IL-7 and IL-15 added on days 3 and 7.

The sequenced material came from cultured CD8+ T cells derived from PBMCs. The chain recombines TRBV28 with TRBJ2-5; the D gene is possibly TRBD2 (6 bases). The clonotype comes from a male donor with HIV. Here the CDR3 reads CASSSPLGGETQYF. The DNA of the CDR3 is TGTGCCAGCAGTTCACCCCTGGGGGGAGAGACCCAGTACTTC.